This T cell receptor (beta chain) is from a study of beta chain features in type 1 diabetes. Whole-study results and caveats: Moderately but significantly shorter TCRB CDR3s were found in Type 1 diabetes patients in all four CD4+ subsets.

What was sequenced were expressed TCRB transcripts, since all of the isolated RNA had been reverse transcribed. TCRdb's table, derived via immunoSEQ multiplex PCR, lists solely in-frame clones and lacks some. Among about 180,000 clones listed, approximately 7.8% were seen once. This clone appeared a few times. Its antigen is currently unknown. Sequencing was done on a sample of central memory CD4+ T cells from blood. The receptor's source is a woman between 35 and 50 years old with type 1 diabetes.

The CDR3 nucleotides read TGTGCCAGCACAGGGGAAGAGACCCAGTACTTC. Encoded protein: CASTGEETQYF. The chain is built from TRBV28 and TRBJ2-5, with D tentatively TRBD1 (6 bases). The CDR3 is made up of 11 amino acids. V was trimmed by 7 bases and J by 3 bases, leaving 6 bases between them. In germline, CDR1 is MDHEN, CDR2 SYDVKM.